One T cell receptor (beta chain) is described in this entry. Which antigen it targets is not known. Nothing much larger sits one base from this clone, and base qualities are not available. The data are from a study of cytomegalovirus exposure and HLA in healthy donors (dated by TCRdb to about 2017). In terms of the full investigation: According to an earlier analysis of a few hundred of the donors, about 179 million T cells yielded approximately 120 million unique TCR beta sequences and about 280 Gb of sequence data. On average, 235,054 unique TCR beta nucleotide sequences were sequenced per donor among some 420 genotyped donors of the cohort, with around 19% of those sequences being non-productive. An earlier analysis of 500 to 750 of the donors applied high-throughput TCR beta sequencing to assess whether each TCR beta V gene segment acted as functional or pseudogenic. High-throughput TCR immunosequencing, statistical association of individual TCRs with disease status, and machine learning were combined to predict cytomegalovirus infection status. A later analysis re-analyzed previously published TCR beta repertoires from approximately 700 donors and added high-resolution HLA genotyping to study TCR occurrence patterns. Of the roughly 400 genotyped donors, 65% to 90% fell in the genetic ancestry cluster associated with self-reported Caucasian donors. The later analysis used no new phenotypic data to find candidate immune exposures, relying instead on TCR beta sequences and their occurrence across donors. The study aimed to test whether cataloging public T cell receptors could reveal signatures of past pathogen exposure. Typing coverage differed by locus: A, B, C, DRB1 and DQB1 were typed in roughly 620-630 donors, DQA1 in roughly 510, DPA1 in 600 to 610, and DPB1 in approximately 450. Every repertoire in the discovery cohort had been generated on one and the same sequencing platform. The T cell repertoires of some 670 subjects were profiled by immunosequencing and related to cytomegalovirus serostatus. A later genetic analysis took genome-wide SNP genotypes for about 55% of the 666 donors and used that subset as a discovery cohort. HLA typing included class I and class II loci at four-digit resolution. Roughly 5 DR-DQ haplotypes were handled as single units for association and clustering, since linkage in the cohort was strong. Alongside the repertoire data, information on donor age, sex, ethnicity and CMV serostatus was compiled. An early release covering around 630 HLA-typed donors comprised about 310 gigabases of sequencing data and tens of millions of unique TCR sequences. A separate validation cohort of 100 to 150 different subjects was used in addition to the roughly 700-subject first cohort. General findings and caveats noted by the study authors: In the study, around 150 TCR beta chains were listed as associated with cytomegalovirus. Specific HLA alleles were associated with over 15,000 TCR beta sequences at a false discovery rate of 0.05 in a later analysis. In vitro tests confirmed that a few of the cytomegalovirus-associated TCR beta chains recognize cytomegalovirus antigens. Compared with equally common non-associated chains, HLA-associated TCR beta chains in a later analysis were more clonally expanded and had lower generation probabilities. Seventeen rarely observed V segments, including chromosome 9 orphons, were excluded from the earlier analysis of some 590 of the donors because counts were too low. In a later analysis, most CMV-associated TCR beta chains were found to appear HLA-restricted, with HLA associations seemingly driven largely by CMV exposure. A further reported finding was that TCR beta sequences accurately predicted the HLA-A and HLA-B alleles for most subjects in the first cohort. In an earlier analysis of approximately 590 of the donors, most TCR beta V segments appeared in productive rearrangements about 87% or about 30% of the time, broadly matching IMGT annotations. Roughly uniform sequencing depth across donors was assumed in presence/absence analyses, although this assumption may not hold. A later analysis found that TCR association rates varied across HLA loci, with DRB1 alleles showing the most associated TCRs and HLA-C alleles the fewest. Because some donors lacked HLA typing at each locus, the association tests relied only on the typed subset. It was suggested by the authors that the approach could potentially be generalized to other disease states and immunological phenotypes. In both the original and validation cohorts, the classifier was reported to diagnose cytomegalovirus status with high specificity and sensitivity. For the cohort, immune exposure information was limited to CMV serostatus. Some IMGT-functional V segments, including TRBV6-2 and TRBV6-3, could not be told apart with the 87-base-pair reads, so those segments were excluded. When HLA alleles, especially DR and DQ, strongly co-occurred, TCR associations were difficult to assign to individual alleles. In this cohort, only TCR beta chains were sequenced, and detectable features were limited by the absence of alpha or paired-chain data. An association between a missense DCLRE1C variant and V-gene and J-gene trimming of TCR beta chains was found in a later genetic analysis and replicated in an independent cohort. Across donors, most TCR sequences were observed very rarely, whereas some public TCRs were present in many individuals. A later genetic analysis reported fewer N-insertions in productive TCRs among donors in an Asian-associated ancestry cluster than the roughly 620-donor mean. A cluster of highly shared sequence variants was judged likely to represent a technical artifact of the sequencing pipeline. A later analysis reported that several top co-occurrence clusters appeared linked to parvovirus B19, influenza, CMV and Epstein-Barr virus. Correlated functional status among segregating V segments might reflect linkage disequilibrium, but an unknown experimental factor could not be ruled out.

Libraries came from the immunoSEQ multiplex PCR assay. For the multiplex PCR, a mixture combining 60 forward primers for TCR Vbeta segments and 13 reverse primers for TCR Jbeta segments was used. A multiplex PCR assay on genomic DNA amplified the CDR3 region of rearranged TCR beta genes. On the Illumina HiSeq System, the amplified TCR beta libraries were sequenced as 87-base-pair reads. The paper's processing steps were these. In a later analysis, roughly 80 million unique TCR beta chains were counted across the 500 to 850 repertoires, and approximately 9.9 million of these chains were shared by at least two donors. To remove PCR and sequencing errors, raw reads were error-corrected and collapsed into unique sequences using a nearest-neighbor algorithm that merged closely related sequences. CDR3 sequences were aligned to IMGT reference sequences to assign V, D and J gene segments. For a sequence to be retained, at least a six-nucleotide match to both a V gene segment and a J gene segment was required. A rearrangement counted as productive if the CDR3 had no stop codons and remained in frame with V and J, and every other rearrangement counted as non-productive. Following IMGT convention, CDR3 was defined as the stretch from the second conserved V-encoded cysteine up to the conserved J-encoded phenylalanine. The earlier analysis of 587 of the donors excluded any sequence lacking an unambiguous match to a single V gene segment. In an earlier analysis of several hundred of the donors, V segments were called functional above 56.7% productive rearrangements and were called segregating when the between-donor standard deviation exceeded 5%. To diagnose cytomegalovirus status from the catalog of TCR beta chain sequences, a statistical classification framework was built. In a later analysis, TCR nucleotide sequences were compared against IMGT/GENE-DB human TR gene sequences so that V and J genes could be assigned. Using the TCRdist pipeline, a later analysis assigned CDR3 sequences along with most-parsimonious VDJ recombination scenarios. In a later analysis, each TCR beta chain was defined by its CDR3 amino acid sequence together with its V-gene family, and reads without a unique V-gene family were excluded. To address suspected cross-contamination and a sequencing artifact, a later analysis removed 592 highly shared, low-generation-probability nucleotide sequences. A later analysis calculated a clonal expansion index for each public chain from normalized within-repertoire ranks of inferred template counts. A later analysis computed generation probabilities with a VDJ recombination model fitted to out-of-frame rearrangements, and checked the results against IGoR. In a later analysis, hypergeometric tests were used to score TCR-TCR, TCR-HLA and TCR-CMV co-occurrence, with a repertoire-size bias correction applied to TCR pairs. False discovery rates were estimated in a later analysis by permuting HLA or CMV assignments 20 times. In a later analysis, co-occurring TCRs were grouped using DBSCAN, and TCRdist sequence similarity was added for clustering within HLA-allele-positive subsets. Co-occurrence clustering excluded repertoires with fewer than 30,000 or more than 120,000 public chains, plus five with anomalous nucleotide sharing. This is the immuneACCESS table as TCRdb keeps it, with only in-frame sequences that have V and J called. A part of the clones is gone; compared with another copy, unresolved V genes explain less than half, and the rest is unexplained. The DNA gave D and trimming, while V, J and clone size come from that table. The sample contains 170,000 or so clones, about four fifths of them found a single time. About 7% of the sample lies in the top ten.

V trim: 4 bases; J trim: 1 base; unmatched bases: 8. The germline V gene sets CDR1 to SGHRS and CDR2 to YFSETQ. The CDR3 goes from the cysteine to the phenylalanine over 16 residues. Only the CDR3 portion is preserved as DNA: 48 bases, with reading frame beginning at the first base. The cohort consisted of 666 healthy bone marrow donors. All cohort members were sampled while nominally healthy, although unrecorded immune exposures were likely present. The donor tested CMV seropositive and was one of the 289 seropositive cohort members. Every donor gave a peripheral blood sample, and the peripheral blood mononuclear cells from that sample were used for TCR beta sequencing. The Qiagen DNeasy Blood Extraction Kit was used to extract genomic DNA from the blood cell samples.

The sequenced sample was PBMCs. The receptor comes from a man younger than 40 in good health and CMV-seropositive. In this chain, TRBV5-1 is recombined with TRBJ1-2; 9 middle bases align to TRBD1. The CDR3 protein sequence reads: CASSDTGTGYNYGYTF. Here is the DNA: TGCGCCAGCAGCGATACCGGGACAGGGTATAACTATGGCTACACCTTC.